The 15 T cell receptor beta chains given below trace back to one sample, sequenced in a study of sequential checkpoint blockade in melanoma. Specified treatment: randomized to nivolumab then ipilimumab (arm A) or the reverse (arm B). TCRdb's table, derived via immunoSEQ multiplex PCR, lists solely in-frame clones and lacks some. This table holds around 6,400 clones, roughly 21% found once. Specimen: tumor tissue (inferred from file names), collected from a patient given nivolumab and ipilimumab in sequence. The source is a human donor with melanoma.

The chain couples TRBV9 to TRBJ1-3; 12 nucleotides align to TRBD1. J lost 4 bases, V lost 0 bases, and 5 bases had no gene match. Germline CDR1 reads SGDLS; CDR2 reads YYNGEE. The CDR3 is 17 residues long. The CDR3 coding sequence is TGTGCCAGCAGCGTAGCCCGGGACAGGGGGCTCGGAAACACCATATATTTT. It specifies CASSVARDRGLGNTIYF. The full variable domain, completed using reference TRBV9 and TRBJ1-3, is DSGVTQTPKHLITATGQRVTLRCSPRSGDLSVYWYQQSLDQGLQFLIQYYNGEERAKGNILERFSAQQFPDLHSELNLSSLELGDSALYFCASSVARDRGLGNTIYFGEGSWLTVV.

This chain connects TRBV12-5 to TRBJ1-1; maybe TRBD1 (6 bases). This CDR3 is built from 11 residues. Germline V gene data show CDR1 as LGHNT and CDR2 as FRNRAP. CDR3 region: CASKGDTEAFF. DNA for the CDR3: TGTGCCAGCAAGGGGGACACTGAAGCTTTCTTT.

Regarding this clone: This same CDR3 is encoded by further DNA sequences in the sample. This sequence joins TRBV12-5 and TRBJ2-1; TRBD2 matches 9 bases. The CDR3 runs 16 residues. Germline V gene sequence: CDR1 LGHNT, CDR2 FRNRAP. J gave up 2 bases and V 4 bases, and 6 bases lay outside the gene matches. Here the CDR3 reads CASGSRLAGPYNEQFF. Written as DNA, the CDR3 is TGTGCTAGTGGTTCCCGGCTAGCGGGGCCCTACAATGAGCAGTTCTTC.

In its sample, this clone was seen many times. The DNA for the CDR3 is TGTGCCAGCAGCTTAGGGAGTGACCGCAATGGCTACACCTTC. Its translation is CASSLGSDRNGYTF. The genes are TRBV11-3 and TRBJ1-2; D gene ambiguous. CDR3 length equals 14 residues. CDR1 and CDR2 (germline): SGHNT, YENEEA. Trimming removed 1 base at V and 6 bases at J, with 12 bases between.

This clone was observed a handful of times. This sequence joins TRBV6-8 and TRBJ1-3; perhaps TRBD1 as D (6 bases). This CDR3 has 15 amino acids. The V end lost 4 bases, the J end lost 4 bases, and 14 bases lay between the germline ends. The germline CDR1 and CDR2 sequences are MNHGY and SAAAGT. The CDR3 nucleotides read TGTGCCAGCAGTTCCCAGGGGAGGGCGGGAAACACCATATATTTT. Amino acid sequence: CASSSQGRAGNTIYF.

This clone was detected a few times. The CDR3 nucleotides read TGTGCCAGCAGCCGCGACTTTTTGGGTAGTTTTAGGCAAGAGACCCAGTACTTC. Translated: CASSRDFLGSFRQETQYF. J is TRBJ2-5 and V is TRBV11-3; the D is unclear. This CDR3 region has 18 residues. The V gene's germline CDR1 is SGHNT and CDR2 YENEEA. Trimming pared 5 bases from V and 2 bases from J, leaving 24 bases between. The whole variable domain, filled in from reference TRBV11-3 and TRBJ2-5, reads EAGVVQSPRYKIIEKKQPVAFWCNPISGHNTLYWYLQNLGQGPELLIRYENEEAVDDSQLPKDRFSAERLKGVDSTLKIQPAELGDSAVYLCASSRDFLGSFRQETQYFGPGTRLLVL.

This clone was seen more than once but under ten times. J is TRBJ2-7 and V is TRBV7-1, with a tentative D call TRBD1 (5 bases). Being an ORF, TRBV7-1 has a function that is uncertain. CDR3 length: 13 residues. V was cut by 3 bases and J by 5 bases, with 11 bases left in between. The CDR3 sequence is CASSSRPRDEQYF. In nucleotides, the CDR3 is TGTGCCAGCAGCTCTAGACCCAGGGACGAGCAGTACTTC.

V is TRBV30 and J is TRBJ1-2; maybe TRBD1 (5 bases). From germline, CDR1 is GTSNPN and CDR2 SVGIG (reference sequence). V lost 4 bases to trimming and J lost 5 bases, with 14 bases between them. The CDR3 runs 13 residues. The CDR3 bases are TGTGCCTGGATGGGGGAGCGGGGTTATGGCTACACCTTC. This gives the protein CAWMGERGYGYTF. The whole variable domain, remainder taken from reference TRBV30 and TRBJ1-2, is SQTIHQWPATLVQPVGSPLSLECTVEGTSNPNLYWYRQAAGRGLQLLFYSVGIGQISSEVPQNLSASRPQDRQFILSSKKLLLSDSGFYLCAWMGERGYGYTFGSGTRLTVV.

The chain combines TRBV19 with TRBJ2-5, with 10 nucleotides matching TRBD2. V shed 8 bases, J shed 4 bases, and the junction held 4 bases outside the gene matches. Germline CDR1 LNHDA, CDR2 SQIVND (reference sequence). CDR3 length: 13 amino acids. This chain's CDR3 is CASSSGGGETQYF. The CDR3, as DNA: TGTGCCAGTTCAAGCGGGGGGGGAGAGACCCAGTACTTC.

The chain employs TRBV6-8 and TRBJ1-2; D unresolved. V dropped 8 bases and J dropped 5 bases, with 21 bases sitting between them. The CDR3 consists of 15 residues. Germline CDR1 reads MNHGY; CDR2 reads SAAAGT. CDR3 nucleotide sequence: TGTGCCAGCCAGATAAGACAAGGGAGTAGATATGGCTACACCTTC. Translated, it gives CASQIRQGSRYGYTF.

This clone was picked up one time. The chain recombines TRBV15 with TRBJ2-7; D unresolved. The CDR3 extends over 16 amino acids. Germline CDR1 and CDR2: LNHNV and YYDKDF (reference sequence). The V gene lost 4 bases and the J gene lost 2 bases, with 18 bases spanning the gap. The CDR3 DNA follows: TGTGCCACCAGCAACTCCTACAGCTCCGCAGCCTACGAGCAGTACTTC. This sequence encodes CATSNSYSSAAYEQYF.

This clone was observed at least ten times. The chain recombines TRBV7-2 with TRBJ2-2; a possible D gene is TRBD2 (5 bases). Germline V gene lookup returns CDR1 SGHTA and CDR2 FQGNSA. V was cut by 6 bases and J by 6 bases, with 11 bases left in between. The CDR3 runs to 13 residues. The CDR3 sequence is CASSPLGAGELFF. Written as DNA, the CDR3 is TGTGCCAGCAGTCCGCTGGGAGCCGGGGAGCTGTTTTTT.

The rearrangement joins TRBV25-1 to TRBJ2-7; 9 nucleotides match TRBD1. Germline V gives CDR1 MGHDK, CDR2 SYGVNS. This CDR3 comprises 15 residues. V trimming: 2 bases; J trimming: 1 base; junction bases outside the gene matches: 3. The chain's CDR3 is CASSERGQGSYEQYF. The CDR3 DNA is TGTGCCAGCAGTGAAAGGGGACAGGGATCCTACGAGCAGTACTTC.

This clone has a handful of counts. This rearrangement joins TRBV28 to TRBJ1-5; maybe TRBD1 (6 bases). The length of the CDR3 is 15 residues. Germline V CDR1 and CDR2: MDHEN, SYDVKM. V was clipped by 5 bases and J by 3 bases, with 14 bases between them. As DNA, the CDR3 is TGTGCCAGCAGTGTGGGGGCTTCGCCCAATCAGCCCCAGCATTTT. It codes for CASSVGASPNQPQHF.

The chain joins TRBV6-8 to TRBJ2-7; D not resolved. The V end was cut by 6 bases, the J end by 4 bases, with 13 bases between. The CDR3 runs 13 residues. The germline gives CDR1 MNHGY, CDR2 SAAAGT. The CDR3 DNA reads TGTGCCAGCAGGCGTACACAAGGGTACGAGCAGTACTTC. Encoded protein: CASRRTQGYEQYF.